The 26 T cell receptor beta chains reported below all come from one sample, sequenced in a study of blood T cell repertoires in COVID-19. Clones were read by immunoSEQ multiplex PCR, and TCRdb kept only the in-frame ones, dropping some. The profile shows around 50,000 clones, around 73% of them singletons. Sequences were obtained from PBMCs or T cells enriched from blood (not recorded which). The receptors here all came from a woman aged 45-65 years with acute COVID-19.

The chain uses TRBV3-1 (or the pseudogene TRBV3-2) and TRBJ2-5; 7 bases agree with TRBD2. This CDR3 is built from 17 residues. Trimming cost V 0 bases and J 5 bases; bases outside gene matches: 12. Germline CDR1 LGHDT, CDR2 YNNKEL (reference sequence). The CDR3, as DNA: TGTGCCAGCAGCCAAGACGGGGCGGGGGTCGCGGGTGAGACCCAGTACTTC. It codes for CASSQDGAGVAGETQYF.

This clone turned up a few times. This sequence joins TRBV30 and TRBJ1-1, with D tentatively TRBD1 (5 bases). This CDR3 region has 11 residues. The V end was cut by 4 bases, the J end by 13 bases, with 16 bases between. Germline V gene lookup returns CDR1 GTSNPN and CDR2 SVGIG (reference sequence). The CDR3 DNA sequence: TGTGCCTGGACCAGACAGACGCCCGTTTTCTTT. Its translation is CAWTRQTPVFF.

This clone counts as medium-sized. The CDR3 sequence is CASKGTNFGELFF. In nucleotides, the CDR3 is TGTGCCAGCAAAGGGACAAATTTCGGGGAGCTGTTTTTT. The chain combines TRBV12-3 or TRBV12-4 with TRBJ2-2, with a weak D call TRBD1 (6 bases). V lost 7 bases to trimming and J lost 7 bases, with 13 bases between them. The CDR3 has 13 residues.

The V call is TRBV5-1, the J call TRBJ1-1; no firm D call. This CDR3 region has 15 residues. Trimming took off 0 bases at V and 5 bases at J, with 14 bases between the two ends. Germline loops: CDR1 SGHRS, CDR2 YFSETQ. The CDR3 nucleotides read TGCGCCAGCAGCTTGGCCGTTTCCCAGATTACTGAAGCTTTCTTT. It is translated as CASSLAVSQITEAFF.

By its share, this clone is large. V is TRBV19 and J is TRBJ1-3, with D tentatively TRBD1 (5 bases). The CDR3 spans 20 residues. Trimming took off 9 bases at V and 2 bases at J, with 32 bases between the two ends. The V gene's germline CDR1 is LNHDA and CDR2 SQIVND (reference sequence). The CDR3 spells CASPWPLLPPQGNTGNTIYF. Here the CDR3 DNA reads TGTGCCAGCCCTTGGCCATTACTCCCCCCCCAGGGTAACACTGGAAACACCATATATTTT.

The chain is built from TRBV5-1 and TRBJ1-1, with 7 bases identical to TRBD1. Germline V gene data show CDR1 as SGHRS and CDR2 as YFSETQ. Trimming cost V 0 bases and J 5 bases; bases outside gene matches: 7. The length of the CDR3 is 15 residues. For the CDR3, the DNA is TGCGCCAGCAGCTTGGGACAGGGCACTCGGACTGAAGCTTTCTTT. This encodes CASSLGQGTRTEAFF.

The table lists this clone with a few counts. The chain uses TRBV5-1 and TRBJ1-1; a weak D match, TRBD1 (6 bases). CDR3 length equals 14 residues. Germline lookup yields CDR1 SGHRS and CDR2 YFSETQ. Between the trimmed V and J ends, which lost 5 bases and 5 bases, there was a span of 16 bases. The chain's CDR3 is CASRSQGSLTEAFF. CDR3 DNA: TGCGCCAGCAGGTCTCAGGGGTCTTTAACTGAAGCTTTCTTT.

The chain joins TRBV18 to TRBJ1-5, with D possibly being TRBD1 (6 bases). With 2 bases removed from V and 0 bases from J, the gap between germline ends came to 8 bases. The CDR3 sequence is 15 residues long. Germline V lookup: CDR1 KGHSH, CDR2 LQKENI. DNA of the CDR3: TGTGCCAGCTCACCAAGGGGGTATAGCAATCAGCCCCAGCATTTT. Translated, it gives CASSPRGYSNQPQHF.

This clone showed up just a few times. The genes are TRBV9 and TRBJ1-3; D not resolved. CDR3 length: 14 amino acids. The V end was cut by 0 bases, the J end by 4 bases, with 8 bases between. Germline assignment: CDR1 SGDLS and CDR2 YYNGEE. CDR3 sequence: CASSVGEAGNTIYF. The CDR3 DNA reads as TGTGCCAGCAGCGTAGGGGAGGCAGGAAACACCATATATTTT.

This clone has a single count. The rearrangement links TRBV2 to TRBJ2-1; 7 bases align to TRBD1. CDR3 length equals 13 residues. Germline lookup yields CDR1 SNHLY and CDR2 FYNNEI. J lost 9 bases, V lost 5 bases, and 7 bases had no gene match. In nucleotides, the CDR3 is TGTGCCAGCAGTCTATCAGGGGGTAGTGAGCAGTTCTTC. This gives the protein CASSLSGGSEQFF.

The V gene is TRBV27, the J gene TRBJ1-6; possibly TRBD1 for D (5 bases). The length of the CDR3 is 16 residues. Germline V gene sequence: CDR1 MNHEY, CDR2 SMNVEV (reference sequence). Trimming removed 5 bases from V and 7 bases from J, with 18 bases in between. CDR3 DNA sequence: TGTGCCAGCAGTAGGCCCCAGGGTACAGCCAATTCACCCCTCCACTTT. As protein: CASSRPQGTANSPLHF.

In this sample, this clone turned up a few times. This chain links TRBV7-9 with TRBJ2-1; no clear D gene. The CDR3 contains 14 residues. CDR1 and CDR2 (germline): SEHNR, FQNEAQ (reference sequence). With 1 base removed from V and 4 bases from J, the gap between germline ends came to 8 bases. The CDR3 DNA reads TGTGCCAGCAGCTTAGTCAGCGCTTACAATGAGCAGTTCTTC. Translation gives CASSLVSAYNEQFF.

The V call is TRBV7-2, the J call TRBJ2-7; 14 bases are a match to TRBD2. The CDR3 extends over 17 amino acids. Germline loops: CDR1 SGHTA, CDR2 FQGNSA. The V segment lost 0 bases and the J segment 6 bases; nucleotides outside the gene matches: 7. The CDR3 coding sequence is TGTGCCAGCAGCTTAGCTGCGGGGACTAGCGGGGGAGGCGAGCAGTACTTC. This sequence encodes CASSLAAGTSGGGEQYF.

The chain combines TRBV11-2 with TRBJ1-2; 7 bases match TRBD1. This CDR3 spans 14 amino acids. With V trimmed by 1 base and J by 2 bases, 1 base remained unmatched. In germline, CDR1 is SGHAT, CDR2 FQNNGV. Written as DNA, the CDR3 is TGTGCCAGCAGCTTAGTACAGGGGAACTATGGCTACACCTTC. Protein product: CASSLVQGNYGYTF.

The rearrangement uses TRBV6-5 and TRBJ1-2; a weak D match, TRBD1 (5 bases). This CDR3 has 13 residues. Per germline, CDR1 MNHEY and CDR2 SVGAGI. V was cut by 2 bases and J by 4 bases, with 8 bases left in between. In DNA form, the CDR3 reads TGTGCCAGCAGTTACGGGGCCGGCTATGGCTACACCTTC. Its protein product is CASSYGAGYGYTF.

J is TRBJ2-7 and V is TRBV2; 11 bases match TRBD1. There are 15 residues in the CDR3. V gave up 3 bases and J gave up 6 bases; unmatched junction bases: 7. The germline CDR1 and CDR2 sequences are SNHLY and FYNNEI. CDR3 sequence (DNA): TGTGCCAGCAGTGATTGGGGGACAGGGGGGTTCGAGCAGTACTTC. Residues: CASSDWGTGGFEQYF.

The chain uses TRBV19 and TRBJ2-7; D possibly corresponds to TRBD2 (5 bases). Trimming stripped 3 bases from V and 3 bases from J, with 15 bases between. This CDR3 has 15 amino acids. The germline V gene has CDR1 LNHDA and CDR2 SQIVND (reference sequence). The CDR3 DNA reads as TGTGCCAGTAGTATTGGAGGATCGGGTGGCTACGAGCAGTACTTC. It codes for CASSIGGSGGYEQYF.

This clone occurred a few times. The chain couples TRBV5-6 to TRBJ1-6; no definite D call. The CDR3 is made up of 14 amino acids. The germline CDR1 and CDR2 sequences are SGHDT and YYEEEE. Deletions cut 2 bases from V and 8 bases from J, with 11 bases between. The CDR3 DNA reads TGTGCCAGCAGCTTCGAGGCAGCTTATTCACCCCTCCACTTT. As protein: CASSFEAAYSPLHF.

This clone occurred a few times. V is TRBV30 and J is TRBJ2-2; maybe TRBD2 (5 bases). CDR3 length: 13 residues. Germline CDR1 is GTSNPN and CDR2 is SVGIG (reference sequence). V shed 0 bases and J shed 4 bases, with 6 bases lying between them. The CDR3 region is CAWSVLGTGELFF. The CDR3 DNA is TGTGCCTGGAGTGTACTAGGCACCGGGGAGCTGTTTTTT. The whole variable domain, remainder taken from reference TRBV30 and TRBJ2-2, is SQTIHQWPATLVQPVGSPLSLECTVEGTSNPNLYWYRQAAGRGLQLLFYSVGIGQISSEVPQNLSASRPQDRQFILSSKKLLLSDSGFYLCAWSVLGTGELFFGEGSRLTVL.

The V gene is TRBV5-1, the J gene TRBJ1-3; a weak D match, TRBD1 (6 bases). Per the germline V gene, CDR1 is SGHRS and CDR2 is YFSETQ. Trimming pared 4 bases from V and 0 bases from J, leaving 8 bases between. The CDR3 spans 14 residues. CDR3 bases: TGCGCCAGCAGCCCAGGGGACTCTGGAAACACCATATATTTT. Translated, it gives CASSPGDSGNTIYF.

This chain connects TRBV29-1 to TRBJ1-1; a possible D gene is TRBD1 (6 bases). The CDR3 covers 13 residues. Germline CDR1 and CDR2: SQVTM and ANQGSEA. Trimming removed 6 bases at V and 4 bases at J, with 15 bases between. This CDR3 reads CSVGGAPGTEAFF. CDR3 sequence (DNA): TGCAGCGTAGGGGGGGCCCCCGGCACTGAAGCTTTCTTT.

The rearrangement links TRBV7-2 to TRBJ2-7; the D is unclear. Trimming left V 1 base short and J 7 bases short, with 11 bases between. Germline V gene data show CDR1 as SGHTA and CDR2 as FQGNSA. The CDR3 extends over 13 amino acids. The CDR3 region has the DNA TGTGCCAGCAGCTTAGTTCTCAATCGGGAGCAGTACTTC. Amino acids: CASSLVLNREQYF.

The chain uses TRBV7-5 and TRBJ2-3; the D call TRBD2 from the table was never checked on the DNA. TRBV7-5 is shown as a pseudogene. The CDR3 consists of 16 residues. CDR3: CARSFRFGGAIDTQYF. CDR3 in DNA: TGTGCCAGAAGCTTTAGGTTTGGGGGGGCCATAGATACGCAGTATTTT.

This chain joins TRBV5-6 and TRBJ2-7, with 8 bases fitting TRBD2. Germline lookup yields CDR1 SGHDT and CDR2 YYEEEE. CDR3 size: 16 residues. J was trimmed by 8 bases and V by 0 bases; bases with no gene match: 13. CDR3 residues: CASSLAGSGDFLQQYF. The DNA for the CDR3 is TGTGCCAGCAGCTTGGCCGGTAGCGGGGACTTTTTACAGCAGTACTTC.

The genes are TRBV19 and TRBJ2-2, with 11 bases matching TRBD2. J lost 2 bases, V lost 3 bases, and 5 bases had no gene match. The CDR3 runs 17 residues. Germline values: CDR1 LNHDA, CDR2 SQIVND (reference sequence). CDR3 residues: CASSILAGGPNTGELFF. In DNA form, the CDR3 reads TGTGCCAGTAGTATTCTAGCGGGGGGCCCAAACACCGGGGAGCTGTTTTTT.

For the CDR3, the DNA is TGCGCCAGCAGCCTCCTCGAGGCCGCAACTAATGAAAAACTGTTTTTT. Translated, it gives CASSLLEAATNEKLFF. The chain uses TRBV5-1 and TRBJ1-4; D unclear. The V gene lost 4 bases and the J gene lost 0 bases, with 13 bases spanning the gap. CDR3 length: 16 amino acids. Germline values: CDR1 SGHRS, CDR2 YFSETQ.